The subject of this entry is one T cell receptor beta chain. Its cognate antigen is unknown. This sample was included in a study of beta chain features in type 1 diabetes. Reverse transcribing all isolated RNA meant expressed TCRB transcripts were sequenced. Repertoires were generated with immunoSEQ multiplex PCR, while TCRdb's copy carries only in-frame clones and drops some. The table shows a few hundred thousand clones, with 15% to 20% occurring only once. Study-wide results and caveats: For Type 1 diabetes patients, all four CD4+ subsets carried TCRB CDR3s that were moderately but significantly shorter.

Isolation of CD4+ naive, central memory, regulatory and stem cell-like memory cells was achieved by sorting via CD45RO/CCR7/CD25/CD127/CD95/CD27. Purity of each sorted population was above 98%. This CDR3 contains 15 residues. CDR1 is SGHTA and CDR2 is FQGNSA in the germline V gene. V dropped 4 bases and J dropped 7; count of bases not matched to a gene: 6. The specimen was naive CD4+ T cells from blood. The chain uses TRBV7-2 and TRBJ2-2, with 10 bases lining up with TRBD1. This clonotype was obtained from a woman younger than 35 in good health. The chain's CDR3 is CASSSGQGSNGELFF. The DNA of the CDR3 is TGTGCCAGCAGCTCGGGACAGGGGAGTAACGGGGAGCTGTTTTTT.